Included here is one T cell receptor beta chain sequence, with context. Germline CDR1 MNHEY, CDR2 SVGAGI. The germline V and J ends were trimmed by 8 bases and 3 bases, with 17 bases remaining between them. The CDR3 has 14 amino acids. The record originates from a study of blood T cell repertoires in COVID-19. The overall study: PBMCs, B-cell-depleted T cells, or T cells provided the cDNA or gDNA that made up the material.

Data came from immunoSEQ multiplex PCR; TCRdb stores just in-frame clones and leaves some out. The table shows 150,000 or so clones, with 84% occurring only once. The chain combines TRBV6-5 with TRBJ2-7, with D possibly being TRBD1 (5 bases). The TCR comes from a man aged 35 to 55 who had recovered from COVID-19. The sample consisted of peripheral blood. The DNA of the CDR3 is TGTGCCAGCCTAGACCCGACAGCAAACTACGAGCAGTACTTC. Encoded protein: CASLDPTANYEQYF.